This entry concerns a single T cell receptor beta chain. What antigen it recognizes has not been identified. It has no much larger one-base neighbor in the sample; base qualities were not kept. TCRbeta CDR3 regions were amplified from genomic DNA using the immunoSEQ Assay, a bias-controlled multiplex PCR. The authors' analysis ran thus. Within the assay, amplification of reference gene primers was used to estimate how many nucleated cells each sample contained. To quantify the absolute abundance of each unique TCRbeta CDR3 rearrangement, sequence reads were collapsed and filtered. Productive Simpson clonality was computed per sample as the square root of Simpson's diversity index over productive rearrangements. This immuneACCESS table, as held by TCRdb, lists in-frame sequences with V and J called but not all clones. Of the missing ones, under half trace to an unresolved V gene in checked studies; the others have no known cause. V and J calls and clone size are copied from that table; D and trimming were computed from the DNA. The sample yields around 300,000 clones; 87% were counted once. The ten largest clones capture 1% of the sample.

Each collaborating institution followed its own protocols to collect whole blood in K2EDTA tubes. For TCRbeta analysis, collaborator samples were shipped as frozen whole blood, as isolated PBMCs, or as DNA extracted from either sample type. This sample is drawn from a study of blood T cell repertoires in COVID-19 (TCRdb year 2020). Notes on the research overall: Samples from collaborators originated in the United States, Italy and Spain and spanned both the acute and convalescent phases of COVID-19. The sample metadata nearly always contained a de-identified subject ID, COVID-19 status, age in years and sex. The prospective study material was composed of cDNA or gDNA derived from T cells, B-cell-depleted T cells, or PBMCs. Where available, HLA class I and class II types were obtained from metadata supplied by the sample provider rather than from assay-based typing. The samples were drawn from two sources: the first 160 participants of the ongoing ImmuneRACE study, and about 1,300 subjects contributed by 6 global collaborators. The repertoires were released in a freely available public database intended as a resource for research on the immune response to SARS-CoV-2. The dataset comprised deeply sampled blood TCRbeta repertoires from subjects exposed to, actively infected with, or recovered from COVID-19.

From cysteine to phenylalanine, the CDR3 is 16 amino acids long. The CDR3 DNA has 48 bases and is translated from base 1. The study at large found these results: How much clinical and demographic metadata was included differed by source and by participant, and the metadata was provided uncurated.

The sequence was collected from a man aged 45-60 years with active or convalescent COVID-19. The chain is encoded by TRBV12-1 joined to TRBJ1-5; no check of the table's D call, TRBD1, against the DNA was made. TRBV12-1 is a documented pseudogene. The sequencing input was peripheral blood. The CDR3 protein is CASSQGAGLGNQPQHF. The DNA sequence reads TGTGCCAGCAGCCAAGGGGCAGGGTTGGGAAATCAGCCCCAGCATTTT.